This TCR beta chain emerged from a study of identical twins. The CDR3 totals 15 residues. Germline CDR1 reads LGHDT; CDR2 reads YNNKEL (reference sequence). V dropped 3 bases and J dropped 3; count of bases not matched to a gene: 5. This clonotype was seen a handful of times. TCRdb re-called the 5' RACE reads with MiXCR, one entry per CDR3 protein. The repertoire holds about 900,000 distinct CDR3 sequences, with 9% to 15% as singletons. These data also featured in a second study, about yellow fever vaccine responses in identical twins.

The sequence derives from a young woman in good health. This chain connects TRBV3-1 to TRBJ2-7; 10 bases fit TRBD1. Sequencing input: PBMCs. The CDR3 DNA is TGTGCCAGCAGCCAGACCGGGACAGGGGACTACGAGCAGTACTTC. Its protein product is CASSQTGTGDYEQYF.